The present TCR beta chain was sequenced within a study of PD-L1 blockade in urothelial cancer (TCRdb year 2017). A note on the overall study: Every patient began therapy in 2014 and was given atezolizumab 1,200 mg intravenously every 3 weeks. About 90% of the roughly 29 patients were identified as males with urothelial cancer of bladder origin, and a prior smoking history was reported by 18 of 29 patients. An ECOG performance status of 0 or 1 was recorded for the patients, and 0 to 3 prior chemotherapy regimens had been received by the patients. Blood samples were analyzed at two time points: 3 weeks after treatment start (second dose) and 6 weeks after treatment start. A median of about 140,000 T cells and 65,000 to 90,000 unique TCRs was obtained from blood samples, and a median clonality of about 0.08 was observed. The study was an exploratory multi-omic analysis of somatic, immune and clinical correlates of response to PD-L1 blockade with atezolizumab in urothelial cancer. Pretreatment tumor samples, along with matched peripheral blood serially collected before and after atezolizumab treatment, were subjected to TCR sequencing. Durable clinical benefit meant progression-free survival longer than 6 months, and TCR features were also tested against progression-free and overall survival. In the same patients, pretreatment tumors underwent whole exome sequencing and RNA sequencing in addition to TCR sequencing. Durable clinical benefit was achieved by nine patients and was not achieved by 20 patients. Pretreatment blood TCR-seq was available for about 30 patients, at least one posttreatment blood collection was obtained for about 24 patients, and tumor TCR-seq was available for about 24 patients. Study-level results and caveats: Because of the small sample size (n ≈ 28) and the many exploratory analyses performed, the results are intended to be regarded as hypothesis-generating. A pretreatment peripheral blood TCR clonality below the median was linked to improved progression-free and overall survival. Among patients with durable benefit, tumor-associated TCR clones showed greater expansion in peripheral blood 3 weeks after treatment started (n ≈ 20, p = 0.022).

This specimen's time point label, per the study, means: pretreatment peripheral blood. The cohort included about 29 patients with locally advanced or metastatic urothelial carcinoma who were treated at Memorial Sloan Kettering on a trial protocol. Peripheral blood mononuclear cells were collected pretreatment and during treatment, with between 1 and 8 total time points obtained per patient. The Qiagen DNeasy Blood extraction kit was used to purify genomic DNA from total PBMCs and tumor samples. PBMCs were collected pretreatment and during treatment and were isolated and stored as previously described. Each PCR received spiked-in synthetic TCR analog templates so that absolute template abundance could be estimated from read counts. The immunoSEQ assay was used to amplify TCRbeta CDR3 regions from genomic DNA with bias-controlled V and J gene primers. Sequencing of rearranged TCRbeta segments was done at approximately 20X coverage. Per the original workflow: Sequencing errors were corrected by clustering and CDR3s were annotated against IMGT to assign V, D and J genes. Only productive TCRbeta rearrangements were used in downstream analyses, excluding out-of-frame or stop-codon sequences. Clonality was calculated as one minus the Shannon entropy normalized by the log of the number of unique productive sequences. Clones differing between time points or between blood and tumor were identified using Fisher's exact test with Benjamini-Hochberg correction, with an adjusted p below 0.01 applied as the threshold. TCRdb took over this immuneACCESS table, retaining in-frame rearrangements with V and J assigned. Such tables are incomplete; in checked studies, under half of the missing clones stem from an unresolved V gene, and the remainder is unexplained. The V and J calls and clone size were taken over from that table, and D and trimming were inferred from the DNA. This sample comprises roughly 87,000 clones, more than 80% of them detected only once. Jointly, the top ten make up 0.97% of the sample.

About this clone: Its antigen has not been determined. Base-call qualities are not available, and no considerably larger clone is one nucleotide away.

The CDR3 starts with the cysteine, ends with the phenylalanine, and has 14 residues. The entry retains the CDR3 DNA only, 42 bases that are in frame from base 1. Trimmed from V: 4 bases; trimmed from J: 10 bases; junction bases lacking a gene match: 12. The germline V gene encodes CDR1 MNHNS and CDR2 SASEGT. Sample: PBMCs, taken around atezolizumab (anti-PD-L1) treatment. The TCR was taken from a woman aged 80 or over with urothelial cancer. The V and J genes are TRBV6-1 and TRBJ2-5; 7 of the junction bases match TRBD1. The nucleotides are TGTGCCAGCAGTGGGTGGGACAGCGGCGCGAACCAGTACTTC. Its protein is CASSGWDSGANQYF.